This T cell receptor (beta chain) stems from a study of a mutant IDH1 vaccine in newly diagnosed glioma. Study as a whole: Treated patients, averaging roughly 40 years, were roughly 60% male and about 38% female.

This CDR3 comprises 19 residues. The germline V gene has CDR1 MDHEN and CDR2 SYDVKM. J lost 11 bases, V lost 4 bases, and 24 bases had no gene match. A remark on this clone: The antigen is unknown.

Study-wide points: In 80% to 95% of patients, immune responses induced by the vaccine occurred.

Specified time point: week 5, during vaccination. Vaccination used 300 ug of mutant IDH1 20-mer peptide per dose, with topical imiquimod. Sequencing was performed with immunoSEQ multiplex PCR; in TCRdb, only in-frame clones are kept and a portion is missing. The data contain almost 30,000 clones, about 85% of them singletons. The J gene is TRBJ2-1, the V gene TRBV28, with 9 bases identical to TRBD2. The source of this sequence is a woman aged 40 to 50 with glioma. Some clones in this sample may be carry-over from other donors' samples. This material consisted of peripheral blood mononuclear cells (PBMCs), taken from a glioma patient whose treatment included an IDH1 peptide vaccine. The CDR3 nucleotides are TGTGCCAGCAGTTCAGATTCGGGTAGCGGGGGATCGATGACGGCTCAGCAGTTCTTC. Translated: CASSSDSGSGGSMTAQQFF.